This TCR beta chain appears in the sequencing data of a study of CD8 T cells in ankylosing spondylitis. By quantitative 5'-RACE with molecular barcodes, the TCR beta libraries were made. TCRdb processed the 5' RACE reads anew with MiXCR; each CDR3 protein has one entry. This table has 40,000 or so distinct CDR3 sequences, 2.5% to 3.5% appearing once. The study, taken as a whole, reports: Those disease-linked clones were CD8+; they were also relatively rare in peripheral blood. Disease-linked clones were reportedly significantly enriched in matched ankylosing spondylitis synovial fluid.

The CDR3 loop spans 16 amino acids. With 1 base clipped from V and 4 bases from J, the junction kept 5 bases outside the gene matches. The V gene's germline CDR1 is SGDLS and CDR2 YYNGEE. This clonotype showed up many times. Its target is not known. The rearrangement joins TRBV9 to TRBJ1-1; 12 bases agree with TRBD1. The sequenced sample was blood, either unsorted or a sorted T cell fraction (not recorded which). The clonotype was recovered from a male donor with ankylosing spondylitis or in good health (not recorded which). CDR3 in DNA: TGTGCCAGCAGCGTAAGGGACAGGGGGCTGGGCACTGAAGCTTTCTTT. Translating gives CASSVRDRGLGTEAFF.